The 11 T cell receptor beta chains listed next were all sequenced from one sample in a study of human T cells and chemical hapten exposure. TCRdb independently ran MiXCR on the RACE reads; one entry per CDR3 protein. The table records just under 350,000 distinct CDR3 sequences, around 7% of them present only once. The sample's time point: patch test 1, 2 weeks after DPC sensitization. Treatment denoted: therapeutic diphenylcyclopropenone sensitization with weekly scalp DPC. The source was whole blood, collected in connection with sensitization to the hapten diphenylcyclopropenone (DPC). These receptors originate from a woman aged 18 to 35 with alopecia areata. Some clones in this sample may be carry-over from other donors' samples.

This clonotype was observed a handful of times. The chain combines TRBV7-9 with TRBJ1-5, with D unclear. The CDR3 runs 17 residues. Germline lookup yields CDR1 SEHNR and CDR2 FQNEAQ (reference sequence). V lost 1 base and J lost 0, with 13 bases in between. CDR3 nucleotides: TGTGCCAGCAGCTTAGGCCCAGGTTTTTATAGCAATCAGCCCCAGCATTTT. Its translation: CASSLGPGFYSNQPQHF. The whole variable domain, filled in from reference TRBV7-9 and TRBJ1-5, reads DTGVSQNPRHKITKRGQNVTFRCDPISEHNRLYWYRQTLGQGPEFLTYFQNEAQLEKSRLLSDRFSAERPKGSFSTLEIQRTEQGDSAMYLCASSLGPGFYSNQPQHFGDGTRLSIL.

The chain recombines TRBV18 with TRBJ1-2, with 8 bases matching TRBD1. V trimming: 2 bases; J trimming: 5 bases; junction bases outside the gene matches: 4. Germline V CDR1 and CDR2: KGHSH, LQKENI. The CDR3 sequence is 14 residues long. This CDR3 is CASSPTGGRYGYTF. DNA for the CDR3: TGTGCCAGCTCACCAACAGGGGGACGGTATGGCTACACCTTC.

This clonotype was detected many times. The chain uses TRBV4-3 and TRBJ2-3, with D hard to call. CDR1 is LGHNA, CDR2 YSLEER, per germline. The CDR3 spans 16 residues. V was trimmed by 4 bases and J by 4 bases, leaving 18 bases between them. The CDR3 region has the DNA TGCGCCAGCAGCCGAGAAACCTTAGACCGGTCAGATACGCAGTATTTT. Translation: CASSRETLDRSDTQYF.

This clonotype was recorded a few times. The gene calls are TRBV7-6 and TRBJ1-5; tentative D call: TRBD1 (5 bases). This CDR3 comprises 16 residues. The ends were cut back, 3 bases at V and 2 bases at J, with 14 bases in the middle. The V gene's germline CDR1 is SGHVS and CDR2 FNYEAQ. The CDR3 loop reads CASSLGGGFGNQPQHF. CDR3 in DNA: TGTGCCAGCAGCTTGGGGGGGGGTTTTGGCAATCAGCCCCAGCATTTT.

This clonotype was found many times. This sequence joins TRBV3-1 and TRBJ2-5, with unresolved D. CDR1 and CDR2 (germline): LGHDT, YNNKEL (reference sequence). CDR3 length equals 14 residues. V was trimmed by 1 base and J by 2 bases, leaving 8 bases between them. The CDR3 reads CASSQVRQQETQYF. CDR3 DNA sequence: TGTGCCAGCAGCCAAGTCCGGCAGCAAGAGACCCAGTACTTC.

This clonotype was picked up a small number of times. In DNA, the CDR3 is TGCAGTGCTCCGGGGAGGGTCTATAATTCACCCCTCCACTTT. It translates to CSAPGRVYNSPLHF. The chain has TRBV20-1 and TRBJ1-6; D gene unclear. This CDR3 has 14 amino acids. V shed 5 bases and J shed 3 bases, with 11 bases lying between them. Germline lookup yields CDR1 DFQATT and CDR2 SNEGSKA (reference sequence).

The table lists this clonotype with a few counts. The rearrangement joins TRBV11-2 to TRBJ1-4, with D unclear. From germline, CDR1 is SGHAT and CDR2 FQNNGV. This CDR3 is built from 19 residues. Trimming took off 1 base at V and 3 bases at J, with 21 bases between the two ends. The chain's CDR3 is CASSLVPWSLFRSNEKLFF. CDR3 DNA sequence: TGTGCCAGCAGCTTAGTGCCCTGGTCCCTTTTCAGATCTAATGAAAAACTGTTTTTT.

The chain uses TRBV7-8 and TRBJ2-3, with D perhaps TRBD2 (6 bases). Trimming took off 8 bases at V and 5 bases at J, with 14 bases between the two ends. This CDR3 is 13 amino acids long. From germline, CDR1 is SGHVS and CDR2 FQNEAQ. CDR3 sequence reads: CASHKEGKDTQYF. DNA for the CDR3: TGTGCCAGCCACAAGGAGGGTAAAGATACGCAGTATTTT.

This clonotype was seen many times. The V and J genes are TRBV5-1 and TRBJ2-3; TRBD1 matches 9 bases. Germline V gene sequence: CDR1 SGHRS, CDR2 YFSETQ. V lost 3 bases and J lost 1; bases outside the gene matches: 6. The CDR3 has 16 residues. This chain's CDR3 is CASSWARDRGTDTQYF. The CDR3 DNA sequence: TGCGCCAGCAGCTGGGCTAGGGACAGGGGCACAGATACGCAGTATTTT.

This rearrangement joins TRBV12-3 or TRBV12-4 to TRBJ1-3; possible D gene TRBD1, 5 bases. Trimming removed 5 bases at V and 0 bases at J, with 11 bases between. The CDR3 contains 15 residues. The CDR3 nucleotides are TGTGCCAGCAGTCCACGACAGAACTCTGGAAACACCATATATTTT. This sequence encodes CASSPRQNSGNTIYF.

The table lists this clonotype with a few counts. This sequence joins TRBV3-1 and TRBJ2-3; D not resolved. Trimming left V 0 bases short and J 4 bases short, with 14 bases between. Germline V gene sequence: CDR1 LGHDT, CDR2 YNNKEL (reference sequence). This CDR3 is 16 amino acids long. CDR3 region: CASSQDLRLLPDTQYF. The CDR3 nucleotides are TGTGCCAGCAGCCAAGATTTGCGGCTTCTCCCAGATACGCAGTATTTT.